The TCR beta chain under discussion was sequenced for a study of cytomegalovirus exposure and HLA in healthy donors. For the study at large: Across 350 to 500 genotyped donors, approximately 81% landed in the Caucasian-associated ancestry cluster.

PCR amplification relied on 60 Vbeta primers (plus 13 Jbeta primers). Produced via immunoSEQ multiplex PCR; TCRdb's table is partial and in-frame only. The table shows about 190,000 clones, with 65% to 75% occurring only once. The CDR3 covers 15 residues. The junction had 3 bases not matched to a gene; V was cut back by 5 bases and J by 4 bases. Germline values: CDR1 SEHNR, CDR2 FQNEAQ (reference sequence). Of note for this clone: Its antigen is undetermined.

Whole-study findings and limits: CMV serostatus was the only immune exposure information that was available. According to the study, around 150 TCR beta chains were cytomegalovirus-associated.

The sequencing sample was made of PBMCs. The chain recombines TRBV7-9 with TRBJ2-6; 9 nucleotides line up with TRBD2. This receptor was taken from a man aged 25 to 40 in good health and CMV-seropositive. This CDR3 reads CASSVSGRGANVLTF. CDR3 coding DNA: TGTGCCAGCAGCGTTAGCGGGAGAGGGGCCAACGTCCTGACTTTC. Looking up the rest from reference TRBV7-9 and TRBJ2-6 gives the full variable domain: DTGVSQNPRHKITKRGQNVTFRCDPISEHNRLYWYRQTLGQGPEFLTYFQNEAQLEKSRLLSDRFSAERPKGSFSTLEIQRTEQGDSAMYLCASSVSGRGANVLTFGAGSRLTVL.